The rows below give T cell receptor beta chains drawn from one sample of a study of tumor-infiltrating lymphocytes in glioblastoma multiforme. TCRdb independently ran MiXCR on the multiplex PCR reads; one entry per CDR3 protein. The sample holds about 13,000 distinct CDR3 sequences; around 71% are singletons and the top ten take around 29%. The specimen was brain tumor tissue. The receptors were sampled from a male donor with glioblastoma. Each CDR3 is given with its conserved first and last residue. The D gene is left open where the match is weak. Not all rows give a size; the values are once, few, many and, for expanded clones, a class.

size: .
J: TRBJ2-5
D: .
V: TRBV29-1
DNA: TGCAGCGCTGGGGGGGCGGCCCCGAAAGAGGCCCAGTACTTC
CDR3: CSAGGAAPKEAQYF

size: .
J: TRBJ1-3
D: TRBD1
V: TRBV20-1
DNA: TGCACTGCTAGTCCGACAGGGGCTGGAAACACTATATATTTT
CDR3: CTASPTGAGNTIYF

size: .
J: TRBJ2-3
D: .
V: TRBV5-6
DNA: TGTGCCAGCAGCATGGTCACGGCAGACACGCAGTATTTT
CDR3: CASSMVTADTQYF

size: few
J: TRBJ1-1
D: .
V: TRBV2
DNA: TGTGCCAGCAGTGGGGGGGAGACGGCTTTCTTT
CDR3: CASSGGETAFF

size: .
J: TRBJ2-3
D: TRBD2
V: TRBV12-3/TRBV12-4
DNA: TGTGCCAGCAGTTCAACTAGCGGGGGGAGCACAGATACGCAGTATTTT
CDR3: CASSSTSGGSTDTQYF

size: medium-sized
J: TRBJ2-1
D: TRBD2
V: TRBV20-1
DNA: TGCAGTGCTCCCTATGGACTAGCCTCCGACGATGAGCAGTTCTTC
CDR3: CSAPYGLASDDEQFF

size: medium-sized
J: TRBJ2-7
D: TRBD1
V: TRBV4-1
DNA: TGCGCCAGCAGCGCTACCGGGACAGGAACCTACGAGCAGTACTTC
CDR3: CASSATGTGTYEQYF

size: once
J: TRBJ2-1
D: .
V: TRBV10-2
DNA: TGCGCCAGCAGTGAGTCAGGTAGCCATGGGTTCCAATTCTTC
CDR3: CASSESGSHGFQFF

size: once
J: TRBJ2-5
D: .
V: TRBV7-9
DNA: TGTGCCAGCAGCTTGTCGTCGGCTGGATTACAAGAGACCCAGTACTTC
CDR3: CASSLSSAGLQETQYF

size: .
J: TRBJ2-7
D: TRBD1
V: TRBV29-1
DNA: TGCAGAGTTGAAAATTTAGGGGGCGGCAGGCAGTACTTC
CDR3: CRVENLGGGRQYF

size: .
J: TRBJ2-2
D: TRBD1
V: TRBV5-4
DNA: TGTGCCAGCAGCTATCCCAGGGGGACCGGGGAGCTGTTTTTT
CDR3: CASSYPRGTGELFF

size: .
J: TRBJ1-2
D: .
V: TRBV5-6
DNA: TGTCCCAGCAGCTTGAAAGGAAAGGGTCCTCGCTATGGCTACGCCTTC
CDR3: CPSSLKGKGPRYGYAF

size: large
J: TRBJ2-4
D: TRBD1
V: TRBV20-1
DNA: TGCAGTGCTAGAGACCCGGACAGGGGGATTCGGAAAGCCAAAAACATTCAGTACTTC
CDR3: CSARDPDRGIRKAKNIQYF

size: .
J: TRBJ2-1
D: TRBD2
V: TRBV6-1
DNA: TGTGCCAGCAGTATATCCCAACTAGCGGGAACTTATGAGCAGTTCTTC
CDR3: CASSISQLAGTYEQFF

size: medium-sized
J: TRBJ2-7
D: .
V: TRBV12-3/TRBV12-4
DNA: TGTGCCAGCAGTTTGATGGGTGAGGAGCAGTACTTC
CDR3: CASSLMGEEQYF

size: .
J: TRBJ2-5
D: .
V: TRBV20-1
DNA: TGCAGTGCTCCAACCTCCGGAGGGGGGACCCAGTACTTC
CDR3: CSAPTSGGGTQYF

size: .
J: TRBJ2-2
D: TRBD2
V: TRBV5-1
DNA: TGCGCCAGCAGCTTCGGGACTAGCAAGAACACCGGGGAACTGTTTTTT
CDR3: CASSFGTSKNTGELFF

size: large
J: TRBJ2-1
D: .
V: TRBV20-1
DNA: TGCAGTGCTCAGCCACAGTACAATGAGCAGTTCTTC
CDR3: CSAQPQYNEQFF

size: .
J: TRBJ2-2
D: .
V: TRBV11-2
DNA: TGTGCCAGCACCCCCTCATTGGGTCAAGGGCTAGTGGTAAACACCGGGGAGCTGTTTTTT
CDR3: CASTPSLGQGLVVNTGELFF

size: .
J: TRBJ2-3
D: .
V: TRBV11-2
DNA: TGTGCCAGCAGCTTACAGGGGACTTGGACAGATACGCGGTATTTT
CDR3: CASSLQGTWTDTRYF

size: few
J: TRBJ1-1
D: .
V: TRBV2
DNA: TGTGCCAGCAGTAATCAAAAGAACACTGAAGCTTTCTTT
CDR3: CASSNQKNTEAFF

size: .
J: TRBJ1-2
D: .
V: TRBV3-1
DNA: TGTGCCAGCAGCCCCCGAACGGGATTCTCTGGCTACACCTTC
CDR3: CASSPRTGFSGYTF

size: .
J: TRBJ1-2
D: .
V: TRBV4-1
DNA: TGCGCCAGCAGTCCTCCGGCAGGTGACTATGGCTACACCTTC
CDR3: CASSPPAGDYGYTF

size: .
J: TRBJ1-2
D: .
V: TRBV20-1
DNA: TGCAGTGCTAGGAAGGACAGTATTAACTATGGCTACACCTTC
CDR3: CSARKDSINYGYTF

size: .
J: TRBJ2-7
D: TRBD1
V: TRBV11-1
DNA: TGTGCCAGTAGCTTAGCGCGTCTGGACAGGGTGTGCGAGCAGTACTTC
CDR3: CASSLARLDRVCEQYF

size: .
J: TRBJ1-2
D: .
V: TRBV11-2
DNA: TGTACTAGCAGCCAAGGTGATTGGATTGGCTACACCTTC
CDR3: CTSSQGDWIGYTF

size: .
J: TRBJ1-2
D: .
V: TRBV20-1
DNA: TGCAGTGCTAGGGAGGGAGACTATGGCTACACCTTC
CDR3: CSAREGDYGYTF

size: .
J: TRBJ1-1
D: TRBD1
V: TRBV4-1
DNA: TGCGCCAGCCTCGGACAGGAAATCACTGAAGCTTTCTTT
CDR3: CASLGQEITEAFF

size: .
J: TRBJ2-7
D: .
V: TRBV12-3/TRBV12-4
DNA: TGTGCCCGCAGTTTGATAGGTGAGGAGCAGTACTTC
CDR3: CARSLIGEEQYF

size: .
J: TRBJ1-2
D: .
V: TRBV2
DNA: TGTGCCAGCAGTGGGCCCGGGTCGGGCGGCTACACCTTC
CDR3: CASSGPGSGGYTF

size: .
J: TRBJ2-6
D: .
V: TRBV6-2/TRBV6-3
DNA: TGTGCCAGCAATCCAGGGGCCGCCTCTGGGGCCAACGTCCTGACTTTC
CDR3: CASNPGAASGANVLTF

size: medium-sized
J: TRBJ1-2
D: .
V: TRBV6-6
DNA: TGTGCCAGCAGTTACTCGAGGGAAAGCGGGGGCTACACCTTC
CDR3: CASSYSRESGGYTF

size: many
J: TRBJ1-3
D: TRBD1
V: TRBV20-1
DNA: TGCAGTGCTAGGGAAGCGACAGGGAGCTCTGGAAACACCATATATTTT
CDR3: CSAREATGSSGNTIYF

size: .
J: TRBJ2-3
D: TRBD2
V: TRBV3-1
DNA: TGTGCCAGCAGCCAAGGCGGGAGTGGCGCAGATACGCAATATTTT
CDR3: CASSQGGSGADTQYF

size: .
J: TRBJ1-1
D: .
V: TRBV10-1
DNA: TGCGCCAGCGGTGAGTCGACGAGTACTGTAGCTTTCTTT
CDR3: CASGESTSTVAFF

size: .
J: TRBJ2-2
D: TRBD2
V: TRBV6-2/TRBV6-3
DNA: TGTGCCAGCGCGAGGGACTATAACACCGGGGAGCTGTTTTTT
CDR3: CASARDYNTGELFF

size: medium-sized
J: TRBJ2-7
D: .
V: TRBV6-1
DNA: TGTGCCAGCAGTACCGGGACCAACTACGAGCAGTACTTC
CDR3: CASSTGTNYEQYF

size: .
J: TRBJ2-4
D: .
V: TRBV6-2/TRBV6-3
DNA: TGTGCCAGCAGTTACTTGGACGGGAGACGTGACATTCAGTACTTC
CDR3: CASSYLDGRRDIQYF

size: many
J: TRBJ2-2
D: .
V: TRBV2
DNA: TGTGCCAGCAGTGACGGGAGTGTCGGGGAGCTGTTTTTT
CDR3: CASSDGSVGELFF

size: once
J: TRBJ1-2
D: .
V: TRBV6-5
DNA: TGTGCCAGCAGTAACTCCGGGGGAAGAGGCTACACCTTC
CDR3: CASSNSGGRGYTF

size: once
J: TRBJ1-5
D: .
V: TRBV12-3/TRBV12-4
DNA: TGTGCCAGCAGCGTATTAGCGGGAGGCTCAAATACGCAGCATTTT
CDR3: CASSVLAGGSNTQHF

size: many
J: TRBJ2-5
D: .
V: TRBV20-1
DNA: TGCAGTGCTAGAGCGGGGGCTCCACAAGAGACCCAGTACTTC
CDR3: CSARAGAPQETQYF

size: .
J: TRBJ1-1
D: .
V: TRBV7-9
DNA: TGTGCCAGCCGCTCCGTCAGCAACACTGAAGCTTTCTTT
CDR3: CASRSVSNTEAFF

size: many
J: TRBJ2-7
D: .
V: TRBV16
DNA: TGTGCCAGCAGCCAACCTCCTAGGGGGATCTACGAGCAGTACTTC
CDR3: CASSQPPRGIYEQYF

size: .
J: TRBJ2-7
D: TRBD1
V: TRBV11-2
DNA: TGTGCCAGCAGCTTTGGACAGGGGCGGGGGCAGTACTTC
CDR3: CASSFGQGRGQYF

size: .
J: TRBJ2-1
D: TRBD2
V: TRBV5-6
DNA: TGTGCCAGCAGCTTGGTAGCGGGAGGGCCTGGGAAGCAGTTCTTC
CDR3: CASSLVAGGPGKQFF

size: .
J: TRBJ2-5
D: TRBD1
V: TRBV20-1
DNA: TGCAGTGCTAGAGATCTCATAAACAGGGGGCAAGAGACCAAGTACTTC
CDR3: CSARDLINRGQETKYF

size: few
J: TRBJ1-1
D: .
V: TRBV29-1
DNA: TGCAGCGCCTGTCCAGGACAGAACACTGAAGCTTTCTTT
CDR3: CSACPGQNTEAFF

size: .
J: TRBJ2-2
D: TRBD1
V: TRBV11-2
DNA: TGTGCCAGCGGCCCCGGGACAAGGGACAGAGGGGAGCTGTTTTTT
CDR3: CASGPGTRDRGELFF

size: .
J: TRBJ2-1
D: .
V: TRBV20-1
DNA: TGCAGTGCAGATGATGGGGGAGACTACAATGAGCAGTTCTTC
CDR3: CSADDGGDYNEQFF

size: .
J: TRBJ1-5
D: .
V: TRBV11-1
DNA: TGTGCCAGCAGCCCCGGGACTAGAAGGTCCGCATCAGATACGCAGCATTTT
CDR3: CASSPGTRRSASDTQHF

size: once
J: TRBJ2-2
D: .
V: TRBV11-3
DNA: TGTGCCAGTAGCTTAGGGGGGACGAACATCGGAGAGCTGTTTTTT
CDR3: CASSLGGTNIGELFF

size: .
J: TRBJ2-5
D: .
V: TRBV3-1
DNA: TGTGCCAGCGGCCAAAGGGGGAGCCAAGAGACCCAGTACTTC
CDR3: CASGQRGSQETQYF

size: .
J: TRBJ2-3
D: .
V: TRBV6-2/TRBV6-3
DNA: TGTGCCAGCAGTTACTCAAGCCTCCCCACAGATACGCAGTATTTT
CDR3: CASSYSSLPTDTQYF

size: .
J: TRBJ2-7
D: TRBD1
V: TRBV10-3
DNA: TGTACCATCAGTGAGTCAGGACAGGGCTACGAGCAGTGCTTC
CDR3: CTISESGQGYEQCF

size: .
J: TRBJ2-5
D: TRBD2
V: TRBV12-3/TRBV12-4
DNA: TGTACCAGCAGCCTAGGGGCTAGCGGGGCCCCCTTTGTGTCGAAGACCCAGTACTTC
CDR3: CTSSLGASGAPFVSKTQYF

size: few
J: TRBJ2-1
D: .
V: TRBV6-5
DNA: TGTGCCAGCAGTTACGGGCCGGGCTTTGGTGAACGGTTCTTC
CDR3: CASSYGPGFGERFF

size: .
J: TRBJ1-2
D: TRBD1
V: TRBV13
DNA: TGTGCCAGCAGCCCCGACAGGGGATGGTATGGCTACACCTTC
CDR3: CASSPDRGWYGYTF

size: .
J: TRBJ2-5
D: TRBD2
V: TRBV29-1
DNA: TGCAGCGTTGACATAGCGGGCAGAGAGACCCAGTACTTC
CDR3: CSVDIAGRETQYF

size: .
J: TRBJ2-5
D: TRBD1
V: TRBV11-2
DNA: TGTGCCAGCAGCCCTGGGACAGAGCAAGAGACCCAGTACTTC
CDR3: CASSPGTEQETQYF